The subject of this entry is one T cell receptor beta chain. This specimen belongs to a study of T cells in Graves' hyperthyroidism and ophthalmopathy. The germline V gene encodes CDR1 MNHEY and CDR2 SVGAGI. This CDR3 contains 16 residues. V shed 0 bases, J shed 2 bases, and the junction held 7 bases outside the gene matches. Patients between 18 and 65 years old had hyperthyroidism, newly diagnosed and lasting under 2 months. Lactation, pregnancy, other autoimmune disease or uncontrolled infection excluded patients. Out of roughly 9.1 ml of fresh peripheral blood came the PBMCs. From RNA transcripts, TCR beta CDR3 regions were amplified. The TCR CDR3 was amplified in a first-round RT-PCR using the HTBI primer set. Using its own MiXCR run on the multiplex PCR reads, TCRdb lists one record per CDR3 protein. The sample has about 760,000 distinct CDR3 sequences; roughly a third are singletons.

This chain links TRBV6-5 with TRBJ2-7; 7 bases map to TRBD1. Sequenced: blood. This clonotype originated in a middle-aged woman with Graves' hyperthyroidism. The chain's CDR3 is CASSYSPDRAPYEQYF. The CDR3 nucleotides read TGTGCCAGCAGTTACTCCCCCGACAGGGCGCCCTACGAGCAGTACTTC.